Below, 13 T cell receptor beta chains from the same sample are listed, as sequenced in a study of blood T cell repertoires in COVID-19. Method: immunoSEQ multiplex PCR; TCRdb's copy keeps in-frame clones and lacks some. The sample shows more than 85,000 clones, approximately 90% of them seen only once. Sequenced sample: peripheral blood. The receptors were sampled from a woman between 50 and 59 years old with acute or convalescent COVID-19.

V gene TRBV7-8 combines with J gene TRBJ2-1, with a tentative D call TRBD2 (6 bases). The CDR3 length is 14 residues. V lost 5 bases, J lost 3 bases, and 11 bases lay in between. The germline gives CDR1 SGHVS, CDR2 FQNEAQ. DNA for the CDR3: TGTGCCAGCAGCACTAGCACTCACTACAATGAGCAGTTCTTC. This codes for CASSTSTHYNEQFF.

The V and J genes are TRBV28 and TRBJ2-2; 8 nucleotides align to TRBD2. The germline V gene encodes CDR1 MDHEN and CDR2 SYDVKM. V trimming: 4 bases; J trimming: 4 bases; junction bases outside the gene matches: 8. The CDR3 contains 16 residues. In DNA, the CDR3 is TGTGCCAGCAGTTGGGGTTGGAGCGGGAGCACCGGGGAGCTGTTTTTT. Protein sequence: CASSWGWSGSTGELFF.

The chain couples TRBV28 to TRBJ2-5; TRBD1 matches at 10 bases. V was pared by 5 bases and J by 5 bases, with 8 bases of the junction left unmatched. Looked up from germline, CDR1 is MDHEN and CDR2 is SYDVKM. This CDR3 comprises 15 residues. Here the CDR3 reads CASSLEMDRGETQYF. The DNA of the CDR3 is TGTGCCAGCAGTCTAGAAATGGACAGGGGGGAGACCCAGTACTTC.

The V gene is TRBV24-1, the J gene TRBJ1-1, with D tentatively TRBD1 (5 bases). V was shortened by 3 bases and J by 0 bases, with 10 bases between the two germline ends. The CDR3 is 15 residues long. Looked up from germline, CDR1 is KGHDR and CDR2 is SFDVKD. DNA for the CDR3: TGTGCCACCAGTGATCCCCAGGGTTTGAACACTGAAGCTTTCTTT. Residues: CATSDPQGLNTEAFF.

The chain carries TRBV3-1 (or the pseudogene TRBV3-2) and TRBJ2-1; 11 nucleotides align to TRBD2. The V and J ends lost 3 bases and 8 bases, in that order; junction bases with no gene match: 9. The CDR3 contains 16 residues. Germline values: CDR1 LGHDT, CDR2 YNNKEL (reference sequence). CDR3 sequence: CASSQSLAGVLHEQFF. The CDR3 nucleotides are TGTGCCAGCAGCCAGTCACTAGCGGGAGTTCTCCATGAGCAGTTCTTC.

The chain employs TRBV30 and TRBJ2-1; possible D gene TRBD2, 6 bases. Trimming took off 0 bases at V and 7 bases at J, with 16 bases between the two ends. The CDR3 totals 15 residues. From germline, CDR1 is GTSNPN and CDR2 SVGIG (reference sequence). The CDR3 here is CAWSVRASVGNEQFF. CDR3 nucleotide sequence: TGTGCCTGGAGTGTACGGGCTAGCGTCGGTAATGAGCAGTTCTTC. Based on the CDR3 plus reference TRBV30 and TRBJ2-1, the full variable domain is SQTIHQWPATLVQPVGSPLSLECTVEGTSNPNLYWYRQAAGRGLQLLFYSVGIGQISSEVPQNLSASRPQDRQFILSSKKLLLSDSGFYLCAWSVRASVGNEQFFGPGTRLTVL.

This sequence joins TRBV27 and TRBJ2-3, with 12 bases fitting TRBD2. V trimming: 5 bases; J trimming: 4 bases; junction bases outside the gene matches: 13. The germline gives CDR1 MNHEY, CDR2 SMNVEV (reference sequence). The CDR3 contains 18 residues. Here the CDR3 DNA reads TGTGCCAGCAGTGATTATCGGACTAGCGGGACGGATGCAGATACGCAGTATTTT. Its translation is CASSDYRTSGTDADTQYF.

The chain joins TRBV19 to TRBJ2-1, with D uncertain. The V end lost 3 bases, the J end lost 6 bases, and 9 bases lay between the germline ends. Germline assignment: CDR1 LNHDA and CDR2 SQIVND (reference sequence). There are 13 residues in the CDR3. The CDR3 bases are TGTGCCAGTAGTATTCGACTCCCCAATGAGCAGTTCTTC. This gives the protein CASSIRLPNEQFF.

The chain links TRBV25-1 to TRBJ1-2, with 7 bases lining up with TRBD1. This CDR3 comprises 12 residues. Germline V gives CDR1 MGHDK, CDR2 SYGVNS. V shed 2 bases, J shed 8 bases, and the junction held 2 bases outside the gene matches. The CDR3 DNA reads TGTGCCAGCAGTGAAGGGGGACAGGGCTACACCTTC. As protein: CASSEGGQGYTF.

The V and J genes are TRBV15 and TRBJ1-5; D ambiguous. The CDR3 consists of 16 residues. Germline loops: CDR1 LNHNV, CDR2 YYDKDF (reference sequence). Trimming took off 5 bases at V and 2 bases at J, with 16 bases between the two ends. The CDR3 spells CATSVRRRAGNQPQHF. The CDR3 nucleotides read TGTGCCACCAGCGTGAGGAGGAGGGCGGGCAATCAGCCCCAGCATTTT.

This chain uses TRBV12-3 or TRBV12-4 with TRBJ2-1; perhaps TRBD1 as D (6 bases). This CDR3 is built from 13 residues. The V gene lost 6 bases and the J gene lost 6 bases, with 12 bases spanning the gap. The CDR3 bases are TGTGCCAGCAGGGGGGACACAGGCAATGAGCAGTTCTTC. It translates to CASRGDTGNEQFF.

This chain links TRBV5-1 with TRBJ2-5; maybe TRBD1 (6 bases). The germline gives CDR1 SGHRS, CDR2 YFSETQ. The CDR3 extends over 14 amino acids. Between the trimmed V and J ends, which lost 2 bases and 2 bases, there was a span of 10 bases. In nucleotides, the CDR3 is TGCGCCAGCAGCTTATGGGACACACAAGAGACCCAGTACTTC. Translation gives CASSLWDTQETQYF.

V gene TRBV6-2 or TRBV6-3 combines with J gene TRBJ2-7; no definite D call. Germline CDR1 and CDR2: MNHEY and SVGEGT. The CDR3 totals 15 residues. The V and J ends lost 3 bases and 0 bases respectively, with 12 bases between them. Here the CDR3 reads CASSYDDSGSYEQYF. CDR3 coding DNA: TGTGCCAGCAGTTATGACGACTCCGGCTCCTACGAGCAGTACTTC.